The source of this T cell receptor (beta chain) is a study of blood T cell repertoires in COVID-19. Germline V gene lookup returns CDR1 SGHVS and CDR2 FNYEAQ. Trimming shortened V by 2 bases and J by 4 bases, and 21 bases separated the two germline ends. The CDR3 consists of 17 residues. The assay was immunoSEQ multiplex PCR, and TCRdb's table has in-frame clones only and misses some. Among about 190,000 clones listed, roughly 80% were seen once. This clonotype was sampled from a man between 45 and 60 years old who had recovered from COVID-19. Sequencing input: peripheral blood. This chain uses TRBV7-6 with TRBJ2-7; tentatively, D is TRBD1 (8 bases). In nucleotides, the CDR3 is TGTGCCAGCAGCTTACACAGGGGGGGAAGAGGATCGTACGAGCAGTACTTC. Translating gives CASSLHRGGRGSYEQYF. Complete variable domain (other parts from reference TRBV7-6 and TRBJ2-7): GAGVSQSPRYKVTKRGQDVALRCDPISGHVSLYWYRQALGQGPEFLTYFNYEAQQDKSGLPNDRFSAERPEGSISTLTIQRTEQRDSAMYRCASSLHRGGRGSYEQYFGPGTRLTVT.